Listed below are T cell receptor beta chains from one sample, sequenced in a study of blood T cell repertoires in COVID-19. Assay: immunoSEQ multiplex PCR; the TCRdb copy retains only in-frame clones and omits some. Found here are 200,000 to 250,000 clones, approximately 90% of them singletons; the top ten hold approximately 1.1%. Sequencing input: PBMCs or T cells enriched from blood (not recorded which). Receptor source: a young man who had recovered from COVID-19. Both conserved end residues are part of each CDR3. A D gene is named only where the DNA matches it firmly. Clone size is not always given. Where it is, it says once, few, many or a class for expanded clones.

clone size	V gene	J gene	D gene	CDR3 protein	CDR3 DNA
.	TRBV6-6	TRBJ1-3	.	CASSYPQNTIYF	TGTGCCAGCAGTTACCCACAAAACACCATATATTTT
.	TRBV19	TRBJ1-5	TRBD1	CASSRSFDRGNQPQHF	TGTGCCAGTTCCCGCAGTTTCGACAGGGGCAATCAGCCCCAGCATTTT
.	TRBV3-1/TRBV3-2	TRBJ2-1	TRBD1	CASSRGTGWDEQFF	TGTGCCAGCAGCCGAGGGACAGGGTGGGATGAGCAGTTCTTC
.	TRBV4-1	TRBJ1-2	.	CASSQEMGRPNYGYTF	TGCGCCAGCAGCCAAGAAATGGGCAGGCCGAACTATGGCTACACCTTC
.	TRBV11-2	TRBJ2-1	.	CASSPDWRGDNEQFF	TGTGCCAGCAGCCCAGACTGGCGGGGAGACAATGAGCAGTTCTTC
.	TRBV19	TRBJ2-1	TRBD2	CASSIGGGRAGNEQFF	TGTGCCAGTAGTATAGGAGGCGGGAGGGCCGGCAATGAGCAGTTCTTC
.	TRBV3-1/TRBV3-2	TRBJ2-1	.	CASSQALAYNEQFF	TGTGCCAGCAGCCAGGCCCTAGCGTACAATGAGCAGTTCTTC
.	TRBV5-1	TRBJ2-7	TRBD1	CASRPGQGATEQYF	TGCGCCAGCAGGCCGGGACAGGGGGCGACCGAGCAGTACTTC
.	TRBV21-1	TRBJ2-1	.	CASSKLLAGPGGAYNEQFF	TGTGCCAGCAGCAAATTACTAGCGGGTCCGGGCGGTGCCTACAATGAGCAGTTCTTC
once	TRBV5-1	TRBJ2-3	.	CASSLWPGTDTQYF	TGCGCCAGCAGCTTGTGGCCCGGCACAGATACGCAGTATTTT
.	TRBV6-5	TRBJ2-3	.	CASSSTGFSTDTQYF	TGTGCCAGCAGCTCCACGGGGTTTTCGACAGATACGCAGTATTTT
.	TRBV6-2/TRBV6-3	TRBJ2-5	.	CASSYSSRETQYF	TGTGCCAGCAGTTACTCGAGTAGAGAGACCCAGTACTTC
.	TRBV7-2	TRBJ1-1	.	CASRTQGLGNTEAFF	TGTGCCAGCAGGACTCAGGGGTTGGGGAACACTGAAGCTTTCTTT
.	TRBV28	TRBJ2-7	TRBD1	CASRGQGDYYEQYF	TGTGCCAGCAGGGGACAGGGGGATTACTACGAGCAGTACTTC
.	TRBV6-5	TRBJ2-5	TRBD2	CASSRTSGIQETQYF	TGTGCCAGCAGCCGGACTAGCGGAATACAAGAGACCCAGTACTTC
.	TRBV7-9	TRBJ2-1	TRBD1	CASSHDRGTFSYNEQFF	TGTGCCAGCAGCCACGACAGGGGAACTTTCTCCTACAATGAGCAGTTCTTC
.	TRBV30	TRBJ2-1	.	CAWRYPTGSHNEQFF	TGTGCCTGGAGATACCCCACGGGTTCTCACAATGAGCAGTTCTTC
.	TRBV5-1	TRBJ2-7	TRBD1	CASSSDRELYEQYF	TGCGCCAGCAGCTCGGACAGGGAGCTGTACGAGCAGTACTTC
.	TRBV3-1/TRBV3-2	TRBJ2-1	.	CASSQMSGSFGNEQFF	TGTGCCAGCAGCCAAATGTCGGGAAGTTTCGGGAATGAGCAGTTCTTC
.	TRBV30	TRBJ1-3	.	CAWSASGGRGNTIYF	TGTGCCTGGAGTGCATCGGGGGGGCGTGGAAACACCATATATTTT
.	TRBV12-3/TRBV12-4	TRBJ1-1	.	CASSPGANTEAFF	TGTGCCAGCAGTCCAGGGGCGAACACTGAAGCTTTCTTT
.	TRBV19	TRBJ1-5	TRBD1	CASSNTGAGGVGNQPQHF	TGTGCCAGTAGTAACACAGGGGCCGGAGGGGTGGGCAATCAGCCCCAGCATTTT
.	TRBV7-2	TRBJ2-7	TRBD1	CASSWGQGFVDEQYF	TGTGCCAGCAGCTGGGGACAGGGGTTCGTCGACGAGCAGTACTTC
.	TRBV18	TRBJ1-1	.	CASSPLGKNTEAFF	TGTGCCAGCTCACCACTCGGGAAGAACACTGAAGCTTTCTTT
.	TRBV10-2	TRBJ2-5	TRBD2	CASSESQRDSQETQYF	TGCGCCAGCAGTGAGTCCCAGCGGGACTCACAAGAGACCCAGTACTTC
.	TRBV2	TRBJ2-7	TRBD2	CASSRLAGGGYYEQYF	TGTGCCAGCAGTCGACTAGCGGGAGGTGGCTACTACGAGCAGTACTTC
.	TRBV18	TRBJ1-2	.	CASSPPRANYGYTF	TGTGCCAGCTCACCCCCCCGAGCTAACTATGGCTACACCTTC